This T cell receptor beta chain was recovered during a study of CD8+ T cells in alopecia areata. Sequencing relied on a cDNA template that was reverse transcribed from extracted RNA. Generated by immunoSEQ multiplex PCR, the TCRdb table keeps only in-frame clones and is missing some. Seen here are more than 150,000 clones, roughly three fifths observed once, and the top ten hold 10% to 15%. The table lists this clone with a few counts. The junction departs from the called germline gene at one end, perhaps through a read error. This sample's treatment: oral pan-JAK inhibitor, 5-10 mg twice daily. Lesional scalp punch biopsies and peripheral blood were collected from alopecia areata patients. Germline CDR1 KGHSH, CDR2 LQKENI. The CDR3 covers 14 residues.

The TCR originated in a human donor with alopecia areata. The material sequenced was CD8+ T cells sorted from blood, taken at week 24, from a patient treated with tofacitinib. The genes are TRBV18 and TRBJ1-3; TRBD1 aligns across 7 bases. As DNA, the CDR3 is TGTGCCAGCTCAGATACAGGGGCTGGCAACACCATATATTTT. As protein: CASSDTGAGNTIYF. The variable domain in full, completed from reference TRBV18 and TRBJ1-3, reads NAGVMQNPRHLVRRRGQEARLRCSPMKGHSHVYWYRQLPEEGLKFMVYLQKENIIDESGMPKERFSAEFPKEGPSILRIQQVVRGDSAAYFCASSDTGAGNTIYFGEGSWLTVV.